This T cell receptor beta chain was documented in a study of human T cells and chemical hapten exposure (dated by TCRdb to about 2021). Regarding the research as a whole: For sensitization, 2% DPC in acetone was applied to an approximately 2 cm by approximately 2 cm area of upper inner arm skin. Weekly therapeutic DPC doses were additionally applied to the scalp of patients throughout the roughly 24-week study period. Patch testing was performed on the upper back with Finn chambers containing 0.01% DPC, and the patch tests were scored after 6 days according to International Contact Dermatitis Research Group standards. Most of the patients in the cohort were female, and the cohort covered alopecia areata with under or over 50% scalp involvement, alopecia totalis and alopecia universalis. Libraries were combined into a pool for sequencing, and differences in TCR yield between samples came mainly from small differences in library volumes within the pool. Peripheral blood TCR repertoire changes were tracked in vivo in alopecia patients during primary and secondary sensitization to the hapten diphenylcyclopropenone (DPC). Blood samples were taken from patients before sensitization (week 0) and at 2, 6 and about 24 weeks after DPC sensitization. For TCR sequencing, blood came from 25 to 35 alopecia patients at anywhere from one to four time points (pre-sensitization, 2, 6 and 24 weeks).

The time point label, as the study defines it: patch test 1, 2 weeks after DPC sensitization. According to the study, the label for this sample's treatment or condition signals: therapeutic diphenylcyclopropenone sensitization with weekly scalp DPC. Blood at each patch-test visit was drawn before the patch test was applied. Eligible patients were aged 18 to 70, diagnosed with alopecia, deemed suitable for DPC therapy, and excluded if pregnant. Total RNA was isolated from unfractionated whole blood collected in Tempus Blood RNA tubes. Library construction relied on RACE. Sequencing was carried out with a NextSeq 500. During library preparation, unique molecular identifiers were attached to individual cDNA molecules so that TCRs could be counted in a quantitative, reproducible way. Each blood RNA sample was used to sequence both TCR alpha and TCR beta chains. The published analysis was carried out like this. Samples had a median of roughly 100,000 TCRs, with a range from 23,224 to 690,600. The Decombinator software suite was used to annotate the V, J and CDR3 of the TCR reads. To make PS versus PT1 abundance plots, every sample was subsampled to the same number of TCRs (28,000). TCRs were defined as expanded if absent before sensitization and observed at least eight times at the 2-week time point. TCRdb reprocessing: public reads trimmed at Q25 with fastp, clones called with MiXCR, in-frame beta chains kept. Rows with one shared CDR3 protein collapse into an entry with the most common genes and DNA. In this record, the V and J calls reflect TCRdb's handling and not the investigators' own analysis. Counted in this sample were about 49,000 distinct CDR3 sequences; 9% to 9.5% of them appeared once. The top ten clones comprise 4.5% of the sample.

The CDR3 contains 14 residues, cysteine and phenylalanine counted. Only the CDR3 DNA stays, 42 bases, in frame from base 1. Trimming at the junction amounts to 3 bases on V and 5 bases on J, and the germline ends lie 13 bases apart. CDR1 and CDR2 (MGHDK, SYGVNS) derive from the germline V gene. This clonotype has a count of ten or more. Its antigen target is currently unknown. Within one base of it there is no much larger clone, and no base qualities were kept. Broader findings and caveats from the paper: A positive correlation was found between the number of PT1 expanded TCRs and patch test score, with significance reached at thresholds 8, 16 and 32 but not 4. DPC sensitization did not change how many TCRs were above 1 in 1000 frequency, and no evidence was found of alterations in global repertoire structure. Alopecia, a presumed autoimmune disease, was present in all patients, so the immune response of the patients might differ from that of healthy individuals. Repeated subsampling changed both the strength of the expansion versus patch-test correlation and the threshold at which the correlation became significant. Compared with pre-sensitization or healthy control sets, expanded TCRs formed significantly more large CDR3 similarity clusters, which is consistent with antigen-driven responses.

This sequence was found in a woman between 45 and 65 years old with alopecia areata. Some clones in this sample may be carry-over from other donors' samples. Recombination connected TRBV25-1 to TRBJ1-1; the D gene is possibly TRBD1, with 5 bases matching. Sequences were derived from whole blood, sampled in connection with sensitization to the hapten diphenylcyclopropenone (DPC). The CDR3 protein: CASSDAGRETEAFF. The DNA is as follows: TGTGCCAGCAGTGATGCAGGCAGGGAGACTGAAGCTTTCTTT. Extended through the reference TRBV25-1 and TRBJ1-1 proteins, this CDR3 yields the full variable domain: EADIYQTPRYLVIGTGKKITLECSQTMGHDKMYWYQQDPGMELHLIHYSYGVNSTEKGDLSSESTVSRIRTEHFPLTLESARPSHTSQYLCASSDAGRETEAFFGQGTRLTVV.